The 6 T cell receptor beta chains given below trace back to one sample, sequenced in a study of T-cell memory formation after mild COVID-19. A single record per CDR3 protein comes from TCRdb applying MiXCR to the 5' RACE reads. The repertoire holds tens of thousands of distinct CDR3 sequences, with approximately 6.8% as singletons. The sequenced material came from PBMCs or a T cell subset sorted from them (not recorded which). These receptors were taken from a man in his late teens or twenties who had mild COVID-19 (a few samples of this study predate the infection). Cell type and time point are not known.

This clonotype showed up just a few times. The chain recombines TRBV10-2 with TRBJ2-7, with 12 positions matching TRBD2. The germline V gene encodes CDR1 WSHSY and CDR2 SAAADI. V was pared by 8 bases and J by 5 bases, with 10 bases of the junction left unmatched. There are 15 residues in the CDR3. DNA for the CDR3: TGCGCCAGCCTACCCAGTCTAGCGGGGGGGCACGAGCAGTACTTC. This codes for CASLPSLAGGHEQYF.

This clonotype was seen repeatedly, ten times or more. The gene calls are TRBV7-8 and TRBJ2-5; maybe TRBD2 (5 bases). Trimming removed 5 bases from V and 5 bases from J, with 15 bases in between. There are 14 residues in the CDR3. CDR1 is SGHVS and CDR2 is FQNEAQ in the germline V gene. For the CDR3, the DNA is TGTGCCAGCAGCGCCGCCGGGGAAGCGGAGACCCAGTACTTC. Amino acids: CASSAAGEAETQYF.

This clonotype was recorded a few times. Compared with germline, one end of the junction differs, possibly owing to a read error. This rearrangement joins TRBV7-9 to TRBJ1-2, with 8 bases that match TRBD1. The CDR3 spans 14 residues. Germline loops: CDR1 SEHNR, CDR2 FQNEAQ (reference sequence). Written as DNA, the CDR3 is TGTGCCAGCCGCTTAGACAGGGGACACTATGGCTACACCTTC. It translates to CASRLDRGHYGYTF.

This clonotype came up a few times. The V and J genes are TRBV29-1 and TRBJ1-2, with D possibly TRBD1 on 6 matching bases. V was pared by 0 bases and J by 13 bases, with 9 bases between. The germline gives CDR1 SQVTM, CDR2 ANQGSEA. This CDR3 contains 10 residues. In DNA form, the CDR3 reads TGCAGCGTTGAAGAGGGGGCCGTCACCTTC. It is translated as CSVEEGAVTF.

The chain employs TRBV6-4 and TRBJ2-3; D remains unclear. The CDR3 is 15 residues long. Between the trimmed V and J ends, which lost 2 bases and 0 bases, there was a span of 9 bases. CDR1 is MRHNA and CDR2 is SNTAGT in the germline V gene. The CDR3 spells CASSDRPSSTDTQYF. CDR3 DNA: TGTGCCAGCAGTGACCGGCCATCTAGCACAGATACGCAGTATTTT.

This clonotype was seen at least ten times. The chain carries TRBV20-1 and TRBJ2-3; 8 bases align to TRBD2. After removal of 0 bases from V and 2 bases from J, the junction contained 4 bases not matched to a gene. The CDR3 totals 15 residues. Germline values: CDR1 DFQATT, CDR2 SNEGSKA (reference sequence). For the CDR3, the DNA is TGCAGTGCTAGAGATCCGGGGGGGGTCACAGATACGCAGTATTTT. Translated: CSARDPGGVTDTQYF.